The entry below describes one TCR beta chain. The antigen is not known. This sample was included in a study of shared clonotypes between healthy human individuals. Study overall: Sampling drew on donors who were a couple of women and three men aged 18 to 49.

Across several immunoSEQ plates, the genomic DNA of each subset was split evenly. Repertoires were generated with immunoSEQ multiplex PCR, while TCRdb's copy carries only in-frame clones and drops some. The data contain 400,000 to 600,000 clones, around 79% of them singletons. Study results and limitations: Represented diversity, genetic and exposure-history alike, was limited by few donors.

The V gene's germline CDR1 is SGHAT and CDR2 FQNNGV. This CDR3 has 16 residues. Trimming pared 1 base from V and 0 bases from J, leaving 10 bases between. The receptor was derived from a woman aged 40 to 50 in good health. Some clones in this sample may be carry-over from other donors' samples. J is TRBJ1-3 and V is TRBV11-2; D is unclear. Material for sequencing was PBMCs. The CDR3 coding sequence is TGTGCCAGCAGCTTAGTGGCAGGCTACTCTGGAAACACCATATATTTT. It yields the protein CASSLVAGYSGNTIYF.